This T cell receptor beta chain was obtained from a study of T cell repertoires in cytomegalovirus infection. The wider study: From public TCR beta signatures came an indication of both CMV infection and matching HLA type.

Findings and caveats of the study: Across the ex vivo response, the dominant clonotypes were HLA-C-restricted CMV-specific TCR beta clonotypes. CMV carriers with the relevant HLA were identified by cumulative public TCR beta family frequency.

TCRdb re-derived calls from the reads in MiXCR, one entry per CDR3 protein. The profile shows some 300,000 distinct CDR3 sequences, 9.6% of them singletons. This clonotype has a handful of counts. The antigen remains unidentified. The TCR sequence derives from a human donor in good health (CMV status not recorded). Some clones in this sample may be carry-over from other donors' samples. Source material: PBMCs.

The CDR3 is CSARSRTSGNTIYF. Here the CDR3 DNA reads TGCAGTGCTAGAAGTCGGACCTCTGGAAACACCATATATTTT. The chain is built from TRBV20-1 and TRBJ1-3; D uncertain. V shed 2 bases and J shed 0 bases, with 8 bases lying between them. The V gene's germline CDR1 is DFQATT and CDR2 SNEGSKA (reference sequence). This CDR3 has 14 residues.